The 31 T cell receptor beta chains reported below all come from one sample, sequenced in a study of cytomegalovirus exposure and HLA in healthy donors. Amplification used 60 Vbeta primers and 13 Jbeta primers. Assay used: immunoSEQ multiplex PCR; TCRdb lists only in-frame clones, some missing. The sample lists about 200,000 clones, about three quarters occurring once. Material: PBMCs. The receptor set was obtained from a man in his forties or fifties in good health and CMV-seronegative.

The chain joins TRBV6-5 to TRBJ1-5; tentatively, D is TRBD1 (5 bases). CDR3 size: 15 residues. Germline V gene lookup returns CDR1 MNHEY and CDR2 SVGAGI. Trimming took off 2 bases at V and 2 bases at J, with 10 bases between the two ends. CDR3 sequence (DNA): TGTGCCAGCAGTTACGGAATAGGGGGCAATCAGCCCCAGCATTTT. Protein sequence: CASSYGIGGNQPQHF.

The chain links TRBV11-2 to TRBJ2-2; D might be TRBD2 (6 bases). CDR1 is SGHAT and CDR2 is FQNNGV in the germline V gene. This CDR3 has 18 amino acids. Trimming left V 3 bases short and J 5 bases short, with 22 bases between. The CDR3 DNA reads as TGTGCCAGCAGCTTTAGGCTAGCGCCCGAGGGACGGACCGGGGAGCTGTTTTTT. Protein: CASSFRLAPEGRTGELFF.

The CDR3 loop is CASSQDSQNSGNTIYF. CDR3 in DNA: TGCGCCAGCAGCCAAGATTCTCAGAATTCTGGAAACACCATATATTTT. J is TRBJ1-3 and V is TRBV4-3; no firm D call. Trimming removed 0 bases from V and 1 base from J, with 10 bases in between. The CDR3 sequence is 16 residues long. Germline CDR1 is LGHNA and CDR2 is YSLEER.

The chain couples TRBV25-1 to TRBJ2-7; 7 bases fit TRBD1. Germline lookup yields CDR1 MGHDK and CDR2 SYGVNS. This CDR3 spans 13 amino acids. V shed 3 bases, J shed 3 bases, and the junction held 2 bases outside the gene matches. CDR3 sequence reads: CASSEPGGYEQYF. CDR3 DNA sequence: TGTGCCAGCAGTGAGCCAGGGGGCTACGAGCAGTACTTC.

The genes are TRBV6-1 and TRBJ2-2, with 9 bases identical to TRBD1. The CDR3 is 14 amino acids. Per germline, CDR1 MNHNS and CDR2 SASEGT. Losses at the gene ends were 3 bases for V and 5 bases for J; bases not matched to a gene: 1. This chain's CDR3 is CASSETGGTGELFF. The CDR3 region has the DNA TGTGCCAGCAGTGAGACAGGGGGTACCGGGGAGCTGTTTTTT.

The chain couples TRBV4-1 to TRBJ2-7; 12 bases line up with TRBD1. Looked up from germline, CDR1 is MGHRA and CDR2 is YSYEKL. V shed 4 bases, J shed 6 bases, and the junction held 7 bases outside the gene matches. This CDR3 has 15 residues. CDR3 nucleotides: TGCGCCAGCAGCCTGGCCGGGACAGGGGGCGGCGAGCAGTACTTC. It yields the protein CASSLAGTGGGEQYF.

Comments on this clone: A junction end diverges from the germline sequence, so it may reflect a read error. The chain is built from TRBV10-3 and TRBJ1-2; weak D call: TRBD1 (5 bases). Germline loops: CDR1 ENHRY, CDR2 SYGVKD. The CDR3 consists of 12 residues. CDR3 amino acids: CAISDSLRGYIF. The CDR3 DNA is TGTGCCATCAGTGATTCTCTGCGGGGCTACATCTTC.

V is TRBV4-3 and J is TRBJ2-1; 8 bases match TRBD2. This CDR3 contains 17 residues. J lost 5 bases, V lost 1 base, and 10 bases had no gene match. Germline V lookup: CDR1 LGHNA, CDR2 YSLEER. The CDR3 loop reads CASSQVSLRGGDNEQFF. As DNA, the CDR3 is TGCGCCAGCAGCCAAGTATCCCTCCGGGGGGGCGACAATGAGCAGTTCTTC.

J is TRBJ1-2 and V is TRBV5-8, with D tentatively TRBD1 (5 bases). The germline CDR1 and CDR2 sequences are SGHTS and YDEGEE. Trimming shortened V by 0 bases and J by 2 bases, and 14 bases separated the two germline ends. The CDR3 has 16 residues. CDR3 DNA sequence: TGTGCCAGCAGCTTGGACCCTCAGCAGGGAAACTATGGCTACACCTTC. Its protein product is CASSLDPQQGNYGYTF.

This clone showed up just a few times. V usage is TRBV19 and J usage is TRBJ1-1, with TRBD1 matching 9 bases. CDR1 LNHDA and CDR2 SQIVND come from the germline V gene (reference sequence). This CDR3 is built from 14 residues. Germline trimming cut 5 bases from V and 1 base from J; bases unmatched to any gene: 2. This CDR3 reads CASSRDRANTEAFF. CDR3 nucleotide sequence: TGTGCCAGTAGTCGGGACAGGGCGAACACTGAAGCTTTCTTT.

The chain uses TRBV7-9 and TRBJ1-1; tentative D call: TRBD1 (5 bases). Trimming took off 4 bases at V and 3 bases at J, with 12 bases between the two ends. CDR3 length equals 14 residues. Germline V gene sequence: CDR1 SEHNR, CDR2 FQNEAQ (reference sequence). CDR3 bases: TGTGCCAGCAGCTCCCACGGAGGGGACACTGAAGCTTTCTTT. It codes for CASSSHGGDTEAFF. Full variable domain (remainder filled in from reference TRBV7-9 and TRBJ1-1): DTGVSQNPRHKITKRGQNVTFRCDPISEHNRLYWYRQTLGQGPEFLTYFQNEAQLEKSRLLSDRFSAERPKGSFSTLEIQRTEQGDSAMYLCASSSHGGDTEAFFGQGTRLTVV.

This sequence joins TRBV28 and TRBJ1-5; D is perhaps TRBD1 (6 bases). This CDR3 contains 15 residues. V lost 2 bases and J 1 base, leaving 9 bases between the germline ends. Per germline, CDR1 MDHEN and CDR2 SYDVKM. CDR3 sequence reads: CASSLTGTSNQPQHF. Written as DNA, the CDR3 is TGTGCCAGCAGTTTAACCGGGACAAGCAATCAGCCCCAGCATTTT.

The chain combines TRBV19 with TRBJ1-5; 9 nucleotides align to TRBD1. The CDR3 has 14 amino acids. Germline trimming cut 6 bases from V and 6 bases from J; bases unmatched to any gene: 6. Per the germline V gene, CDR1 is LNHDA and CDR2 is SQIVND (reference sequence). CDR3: CASSATGGGQPQHF. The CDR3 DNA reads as TGTGCCAGTAGCGCCACAGGGGGCGGTCAGCCCCAGCATTTT. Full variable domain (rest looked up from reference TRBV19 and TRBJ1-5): DGGITQSPKYLFRKEGQNVTLSCEQNLNHDAMYWYRQDPGQGLRLIYYSQIVNDFQKGDIAEGYSVSREKKESFPLTVTSAQKNPTAFYLCASSATGGGQPQHFGDGTRLSIL.

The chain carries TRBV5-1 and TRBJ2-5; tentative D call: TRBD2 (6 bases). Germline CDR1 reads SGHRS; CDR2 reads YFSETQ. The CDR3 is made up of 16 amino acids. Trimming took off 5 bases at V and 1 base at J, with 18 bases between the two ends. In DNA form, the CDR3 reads TGCGCCAGCAGTAAAAGACCGGGAGACGGCCAAGAGACCCAGTACTTC. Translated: CASSKRPGDGQETQYF.

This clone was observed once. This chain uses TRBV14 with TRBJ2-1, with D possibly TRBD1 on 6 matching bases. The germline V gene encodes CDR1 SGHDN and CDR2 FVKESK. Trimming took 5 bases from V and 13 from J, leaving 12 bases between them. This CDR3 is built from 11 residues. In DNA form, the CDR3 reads TGTGCCAGCAGCAAGGACAGCCGACAGTTCTTC. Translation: CASSKDSRQFF.

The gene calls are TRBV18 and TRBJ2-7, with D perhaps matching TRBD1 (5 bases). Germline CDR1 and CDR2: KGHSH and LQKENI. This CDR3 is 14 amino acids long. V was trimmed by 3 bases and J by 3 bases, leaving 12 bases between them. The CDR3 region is CASSPHGHYYEQYF. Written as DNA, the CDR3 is TGTGCCAGCTCACCGCATGGACACTACTACGAGCAGTACTTC.

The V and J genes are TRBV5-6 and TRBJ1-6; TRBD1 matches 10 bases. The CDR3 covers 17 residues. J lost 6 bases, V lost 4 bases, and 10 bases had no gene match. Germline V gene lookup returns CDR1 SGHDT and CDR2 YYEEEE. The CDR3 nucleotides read TGTGCCAGCAGCCAGGGACAGGGGATTGTTGGTAATTCACCCCTCCACTTT. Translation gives CASSQGQGIVGNSPLHF.

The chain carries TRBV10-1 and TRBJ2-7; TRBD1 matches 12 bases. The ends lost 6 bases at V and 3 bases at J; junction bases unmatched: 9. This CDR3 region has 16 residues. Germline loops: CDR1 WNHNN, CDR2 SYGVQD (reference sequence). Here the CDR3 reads CASRGLGQGADYEQYF. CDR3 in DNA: TGCGCCAGCAGGGGCTTGGGACAGGGGGCGGACTACGAGCAGTACTTC.

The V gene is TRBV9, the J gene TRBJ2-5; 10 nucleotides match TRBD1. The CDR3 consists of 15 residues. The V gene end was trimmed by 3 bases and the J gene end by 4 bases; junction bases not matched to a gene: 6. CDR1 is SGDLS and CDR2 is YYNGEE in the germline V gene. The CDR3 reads CASSGQGAIVETQYF. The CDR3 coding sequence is TGTGCCAGCAGCGGACAGGGGGCCATCGTAGAGACCCAGTACTTC.

Here the CDR3 reads CSVVGDTYGYTF. The CDR3 DNA follows: TGCAGCGTTGTTGGGGACACCTATGGCTACACCTTC. This rearrangement joins TRBV29-1 to TRBJ1-2; weak D call: TRBD1 (6 bases). The CDR3 runs to 12 residues. The germline V and J ends were trimmed by 4 bases and 4 bases, with 10 bases remaining between them. CDR1 and CDR2 (germline): SQVTM, ANQGSEA.

This CDR3 is CASSVGGGSGDTQYF. CDR3 sequence (DNA): TGTGCCAGCAGCGTAGGGGGCGGGAGTGGAGATACGCAGTATTTT. The chain is built from TRBV9 and TRBJ2-3; 7 bases align to TRBD2. The CDR3 extends over 15 amino acids. CDR1 and CDR2 (germline): SGDLS, YYNGEE. The V and J ends lost 0 bases and 5 bases, in that order; junction bases with no gene match: 6.

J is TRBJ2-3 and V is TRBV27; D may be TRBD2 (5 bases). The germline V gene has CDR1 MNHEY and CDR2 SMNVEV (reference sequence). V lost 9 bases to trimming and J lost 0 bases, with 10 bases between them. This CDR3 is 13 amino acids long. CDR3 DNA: TGTGCCAGTTCGAGGAGGAGCACAGATACGCAGTATTTT. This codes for CASSRRSTDTQYF.

As DNA, the CDR3 is TGTGCCATCAGTGAGTTAGGAGCTTATGGCTACACCTTC. Amino acids: CAISELGAYGYTF. The gene calls are TRBV10-3 and TRBJ1-2, with no clear D. The CDR3 consists of 13 residues. Per germline, CDR1 ENHRY and CDR2 SYGVKD. V was cut by 1 base and J by 5 bases, with 8 bases left in between.

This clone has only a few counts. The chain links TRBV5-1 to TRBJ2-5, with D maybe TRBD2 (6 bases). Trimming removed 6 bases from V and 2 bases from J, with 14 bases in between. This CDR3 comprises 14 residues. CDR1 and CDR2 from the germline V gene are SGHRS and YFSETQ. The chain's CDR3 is CASKGAGRQETQYF. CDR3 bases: TGCGCCAGCAAAGGGGCAGGGAGGCAAGAGACCCAGTACTTC.

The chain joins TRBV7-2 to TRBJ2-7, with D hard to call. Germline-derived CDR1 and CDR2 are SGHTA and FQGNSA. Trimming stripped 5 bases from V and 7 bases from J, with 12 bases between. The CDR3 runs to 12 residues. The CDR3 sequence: CASSLGKLEQYF. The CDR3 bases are TGTGCCAGCAGCCTGGGCAAGTTAGAGCAGTACTTC. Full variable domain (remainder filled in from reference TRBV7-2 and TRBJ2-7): GAGVSQSPSNKVTEKGKDVELRCDPISGHTALYWYRQSLGQGLEFLIYFQGNSAPDKSGLPSDRFSAERTGGSVSTLTIQRTQQEDSAVYLCASSLGKLEQYFGPGTRLTVT.

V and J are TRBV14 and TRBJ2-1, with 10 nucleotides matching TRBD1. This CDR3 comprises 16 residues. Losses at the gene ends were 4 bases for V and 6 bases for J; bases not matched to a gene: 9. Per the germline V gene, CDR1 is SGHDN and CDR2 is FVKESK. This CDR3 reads CASSPRGTGASNEQFF. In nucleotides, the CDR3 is TGTGCCAGCAGCCCACGGGGGACAGGGGCGTCCAATGAGCAGTTCTTC.

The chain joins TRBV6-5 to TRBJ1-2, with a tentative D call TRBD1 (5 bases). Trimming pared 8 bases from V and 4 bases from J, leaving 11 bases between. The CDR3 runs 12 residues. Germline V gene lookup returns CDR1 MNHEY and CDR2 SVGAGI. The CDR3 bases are TGTGCCAGCGGAGGGGCCTCCTATGGCTACACCTTC. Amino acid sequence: CASGGASYGYTF.

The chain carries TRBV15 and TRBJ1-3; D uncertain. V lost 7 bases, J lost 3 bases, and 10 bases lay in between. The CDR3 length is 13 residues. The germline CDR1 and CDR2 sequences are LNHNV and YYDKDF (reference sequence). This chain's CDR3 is CATKEGSGNTIYF. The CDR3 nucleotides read TGTGCCACCAAGGAGGGAAGTGGAAACACCATATATTTT.

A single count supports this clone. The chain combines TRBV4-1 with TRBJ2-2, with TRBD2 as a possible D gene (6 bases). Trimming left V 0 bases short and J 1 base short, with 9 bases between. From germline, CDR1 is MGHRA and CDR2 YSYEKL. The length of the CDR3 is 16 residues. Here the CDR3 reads CASSQEGRLNTGELFF. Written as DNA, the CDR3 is TGCGCCAGCAGCCAAGAGGGGAGGTTGAACACCGGGGAGCTGTTTTTT.

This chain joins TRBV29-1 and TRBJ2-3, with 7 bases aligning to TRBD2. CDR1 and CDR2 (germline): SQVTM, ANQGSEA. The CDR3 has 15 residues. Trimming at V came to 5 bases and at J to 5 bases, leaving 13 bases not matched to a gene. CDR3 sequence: CSVREGGGRGDTQYF. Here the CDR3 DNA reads TGCAGCGTTAGGGAAGGTGGCGGGAGAGGAGATACGCAGTATTTT.

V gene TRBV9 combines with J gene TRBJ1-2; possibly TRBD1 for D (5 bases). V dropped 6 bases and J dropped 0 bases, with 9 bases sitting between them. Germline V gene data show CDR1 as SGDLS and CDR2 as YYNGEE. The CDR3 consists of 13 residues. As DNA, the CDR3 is TGTGCCAGCAAGGCGACAGCTAACTATGGCTACACCTTC. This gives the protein CASKATANYGYTF. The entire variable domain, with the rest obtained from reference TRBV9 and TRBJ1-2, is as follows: DSGVTQTPKHLITATGQRVTLRCSPRSGDLSVYWYQQSLDQGLQFLIQYYNGEERAKGNILERFSAQQFPDLHSELNLSSLELGDSALYFCASKATANYGYTFGSGTRLTVV.